This T cell receptor beta chain derives from a study of T cells after posttransplantation cyclophosphamide. Findings and limits, study-wide: TRB overlap between skin or GI tissue T cells and blood was limited. TRB clonality was highly associated with recipient CMV seropositivity and reactivation.

Data came from immunoSEQ multiplex PCR; TCRdb stores just in-frame clones and leaves some out. This sample yields around 15,000 clones, of which approximately 80% are seen a single time; approximately 3% belongs to the top ten. Unmatched junction bases numbered 3, after V lost 3 bases and J lost 2 bases. Germline CDR1 SGHNT, CDR2 YYREEE (reference sequence). The CDR3 covers 14 residues. In the case of this clone: Its antigen is not known.

Control samples came 1 year after myeloablative marrow transplants with methotrexate plus calcineurin inhibitor. The chain is built from TRBV5-4 and TRBJ2-7; 9 bases fit TRBD1. The starting material was PBMCs, obtained 441 days after allogeneic stem cell transplant with calcineurin inhibitor and methotrexate. The receptor comes from a male patient between 25 and 40 years old who received an allogeneic stem cell transplant from an unrelated donor, was CMV-positive, and had acute and chronic GVHD. Some of these T cells may belong to the graft donor. The CDR3 nucleotides are TGTGCCAGCAGCTCCGGGACAGGGCCCTACGAGCAGTACTTC. The encoded protein is CASSSGTGPYEQYF. Together with reference TRBV5-4 and TRBJ2-7, the CDR3 gives the full variable domain: ETGVTQSPTHLIKTRGQQVTLRCSSQSGHNTVSWYQQALGQGPQFIFQYYREEENGRGNFPPRFSGLQFPNYSSELNVNALELDDSALYLCASSSGTGPYEQYFGPGTRLTVT.